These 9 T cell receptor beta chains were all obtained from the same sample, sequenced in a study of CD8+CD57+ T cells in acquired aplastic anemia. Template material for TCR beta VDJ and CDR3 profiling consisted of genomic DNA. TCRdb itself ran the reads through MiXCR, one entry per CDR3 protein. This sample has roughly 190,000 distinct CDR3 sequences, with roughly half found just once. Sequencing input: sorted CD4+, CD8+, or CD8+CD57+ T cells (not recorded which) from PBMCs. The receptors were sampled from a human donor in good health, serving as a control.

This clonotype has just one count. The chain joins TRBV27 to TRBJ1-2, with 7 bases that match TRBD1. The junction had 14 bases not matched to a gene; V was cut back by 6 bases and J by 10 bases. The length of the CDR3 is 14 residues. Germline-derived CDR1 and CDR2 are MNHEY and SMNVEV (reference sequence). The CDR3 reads CASRDGTAKYNYTF. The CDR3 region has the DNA TGTGCCAGCAGGGACGGGACAGCCAAATACAACTACACCTTC.

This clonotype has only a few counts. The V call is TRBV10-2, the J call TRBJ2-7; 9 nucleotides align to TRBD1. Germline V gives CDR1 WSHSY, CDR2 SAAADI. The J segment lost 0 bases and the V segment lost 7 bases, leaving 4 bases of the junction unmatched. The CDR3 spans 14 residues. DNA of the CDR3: TGCGCCAGCACCTGGACAGGGGTCTCCTACGAGCAGTACTTC. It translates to CASTWTGVSYEQYF.

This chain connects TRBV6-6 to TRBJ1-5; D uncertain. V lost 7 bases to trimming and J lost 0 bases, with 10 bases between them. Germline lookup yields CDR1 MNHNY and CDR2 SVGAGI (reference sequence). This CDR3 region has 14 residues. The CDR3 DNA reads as TGTGCCAGCACTGCGGTGGATAGCAATCAGCCCCAGCATTTT. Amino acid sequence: CASTAVDSNQPQHF.

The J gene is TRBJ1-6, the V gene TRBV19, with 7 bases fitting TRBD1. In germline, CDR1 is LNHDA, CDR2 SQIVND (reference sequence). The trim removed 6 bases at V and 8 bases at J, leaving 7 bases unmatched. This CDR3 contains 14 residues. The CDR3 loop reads CASRVNRGDSPLHF. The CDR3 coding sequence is TGTGCCAGTAGGGTTAACAGGGGAGATTCACCCCTCCACTTT.

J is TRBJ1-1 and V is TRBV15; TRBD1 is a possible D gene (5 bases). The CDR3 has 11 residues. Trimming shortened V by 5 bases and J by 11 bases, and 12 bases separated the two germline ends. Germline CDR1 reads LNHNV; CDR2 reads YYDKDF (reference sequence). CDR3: CATSGGTRAFF. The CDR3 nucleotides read TGTGCCACCAGCGGGGGGACGAGGGCTTTCTTT. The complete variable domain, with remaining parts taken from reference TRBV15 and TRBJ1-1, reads DAMVIQNPRYQVTQFGKPVTLSCSQTLNHNVMYWYQQKSSQAPKLLFHYYDKDFNNEADTPDNFQSRRPNTSFCFLDIRSPGLGDTAMYLCATSGGTRAFFGQGTRLTVV.

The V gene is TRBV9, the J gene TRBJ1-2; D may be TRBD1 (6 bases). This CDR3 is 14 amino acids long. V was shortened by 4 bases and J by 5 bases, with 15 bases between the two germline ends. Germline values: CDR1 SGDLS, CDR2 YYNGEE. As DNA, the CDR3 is TGTGCCAGCAGCCCCTTGGGGGGCCTATATGGCTACACCTTC. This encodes CASSPLGGLYGYTF.

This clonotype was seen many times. The CDR3 DNA reads as TGTGCCAGCAGCTCAAACCCCGGGAATCTCGCCGGGGAGCTGTTTTTT. It is translated as CASSSNPGNLAGELFF. This chain uses TRBV7-2 with TRBJ2-2, with D perhaps matching TRBD2 (5 bases). Trimming left V 4 bases short and J 6 bases short, with 18 bases between. Germline V gene lookup returns CDR1 SGHTA and CDR2 FQGNSA. This CDR3 spans 16 amino acids. The full variable domain, completed using reference TRBV7-2 and TRBJ2-2, is GAGVSQSPSNKVTEKGKDVELRCDPISGHTALYWYRQSLGQGLEFLIYFQGNSAPDKSGLPSDRFSAERTGGSVSTLTIQRTQQEDSAVYLCASSSNPGNLAGELFFGEGSRLTVL.

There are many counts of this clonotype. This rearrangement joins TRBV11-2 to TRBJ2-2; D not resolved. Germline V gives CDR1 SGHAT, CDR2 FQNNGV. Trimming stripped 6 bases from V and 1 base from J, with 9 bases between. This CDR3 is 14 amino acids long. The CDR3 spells CASRPQRNTGELFF. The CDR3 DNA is TGTGCCAGCAGGCCACAGAGGAACACCGGGGAGCTGTTTTTT.

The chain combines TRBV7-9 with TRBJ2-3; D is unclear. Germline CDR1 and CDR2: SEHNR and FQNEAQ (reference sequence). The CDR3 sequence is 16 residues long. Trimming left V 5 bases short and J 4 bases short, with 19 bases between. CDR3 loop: CASSLPTISAADTQYF. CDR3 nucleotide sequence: TGTGCCAGCAGCCTACCAACGATATCCGCCGCAGATACGCAGTATTTT.